These 19 T cell receptor beta chains were all obtained from the same sample, sequenced in a study of shared clonotypes between healthy human individuals. The protocol was immunoSEQ multiplex PCR, while the TCRdb copy is restricted to in-frame clones and leaves out a portion. The sample records around 720,000 clones, more than 70% being singletons. Sequencing input: memory CD4+ T cells sorted from blood. Described subset: CD45RA-negative fraction. Every receptor here comes from a woman in her 30s in good health.

V gene TRBV27 combines with J gene TRBJ2-3; no reliable D call. Germline assignment: CDR1 MNHEY and CDR2 SMNVEV (reference sequence). The ends were cut back, 3 bases at V and 0 bases at J, with 13 bases in the middle. The CDR3 length is 16 residues. For the CDR3, the DNA is TGTGCCAGCAGTTTTGGGCAGACCCCTAGCACAGATACGCAGTATTTT. This translates into CASSFGQTPSTDTQYF.

This clone was picked up a small number of times. The chain links TRBV29-1 to TRBJ1-3, with a weak D call TRBD1 (5 bases). The CDR3 sequence is 14 residues long. V lost 3 bases and J lost 4, with 13 bases in between. Per the germline V gene, CDR1 is SQVTM and CDR2 is ANQGSEA. CDR3 in DNA: TGCAGCGTTGACCCTGGTGGGGACGGAAACACCATATATTTT. This sequence encodes CSVDPGGDGNTIYF.

This chain uses TRBV28 with TRBJ2-2; TRBD1 or TRBD2 may be the D gene (7 bases each). The CDR3 is 15 amino acids. The V end was cut by 6 bases, the J end by 6 bases, with 17 bases between. Germline loops: CDR1 MDHEN, CDR2 SYDVKM. The CDR3 region has the DNA TGTGCCAGCAGCCCAGGGGGAGGGAAGGCCGGGGAGCTGTTTTTT. Protein sequence: CASSPGGGKAGELFF.

V gene TRBV28 combines with J gene TRBJ1-2; 9 bases are shared with TRBD1. Germline lookup yields CDR1 MDHEN and CDR2 SYDVKM. V lost 6 bases, J lost 1 base, and 15 bases stayed unmatched. There are 18 residues in the CDR3. For the CDR3, the DNA is TGTGCCAGCAGGACACCCGCGGGACAGGGAGGGGGTAACTATGGCTACACCTTC. Protein sequence: CASRTPAGQGGGNYGYTF.

The chain carries TRBV6-5 and TRBJ2-5, with D perhaps TRBD1 (6 bases). The CDR3 runs to 13 residues. Germline V gene data show CDR1 as MNHEY and CDR2 as SVGAGI. Between the trimmed V and J ends, which lost 6 bases and 4 bases, there was a span of 12 bases. The CDR3 is CASRQGGAETQYF. Here the CDR3 DNA reads TGTGCCAGCAGACAGGGCGGCGCAGAGACCCAGTACTTC.

The rearrangement joins TRBV27 to TRBJ2-7; D uncertain. Trimming stripped 5 bases from V and 0 bases from J, with 14 bases between. CDR3 length: 15 amino acids. Germline V gene sequence: CDR1 MNHEY, CDR2 SMNVEV (reference sequence). This CDR3 is CASSPDLPTSYEQYF. Written as DNA, the CDR3 is TGTGCCAGCAGTCCCGACTTGCCGACCTCCTACGAGCAGTACTTC.

The chain carries TRBV5-6 and TRBJ2-1, with a tentative D call TRBD1 (6 bases). V was pared by 5 bases and J by 4 bases, with 13 bases between. The CDR3 consists of 14 residues. In germline, CDR1 is SGHDT, CDR2 YYEEEE. The CDR3 here is CASRNRDKYNEQFF. The CDR3 DNA sequence: TGTGCCAGCAGAAACCGGGACAAATACAATGAGCAGTTCTTC.

The V gene is TRBV2, the J gene TRBJ2-3; weak D call: TRBD2 (5 bases). Per the germline V gene, CDR1 is SNHLY and CDR2 is FYNNEI. Deletions cut 7 bases from V and 2 bases from J, with 13 bases between. The CDR3 has 14 amino acids. Here the CDR3 reads CASKGSRFTDTQYF. CDR3 DNA sequence: TGTGCCAGCAAAGGGAGCCGATTCACAGATACGCAGTATTTT.

This clone has just a few counts. The chain employs TRBV19 and TRBJ2-6; 8 nucleotides match TRBD1. V shed 5 bases, J shed 2 bases, and the junction held 8 bases outside the gene matches. Germline CDR1 reads LNHDA; CDR2 reads SQIVND (reference sequence). The CDR3 is 17 amino acids. The CDR3 nucleotides read TGTGCCAGTAGTTTGGGCAGGGGGCTTGCTGGGGCCAACGTCCTGACTTTC. Its protein is CASSLGRGLAGANVLTF.

V gene TRBV28 combines with J gene TRBJ1-1; 8 bases match TRBD1. The J segment lost 8 bases and the V segment lost 5 bases, leaving 13 bases of the junction unmatched. CDR3 size: 15 residues. The germline V gene encodes CDR1 MDHEN and CDR2 SYDVKM. CDR3 DNA: TGTGCCAGCAGTCCCGGGGGGATGACAGGGGCCGAAGCTTTCTTT. Encoded protein: CASSPGGMTGAEAFF.

The rearrangement uses TRBV29-1 and TRBJ2-7, with TRBD2 matching 8 bases. The trim removed 6 bases at V and 3 bases at J, leaving 10 bases unmatched. CDR3 size: 14 residues. CDR1 is SQVTM, CDR2 ANQGSEA, per germline. The CDR3 bases are TGCAGCGTCGCCGGGACTAGTTTGAACTACGAGCAGTACTTC. Amino acids: CSVAGTSLNYEQYF.

This clone has a handful of counts. This rearrangement joins TRBV27 to TRBJ2-5; D not resolved. Deletions cut 0 bases from V and 7 bases from J, with 9 bases between. CDR3 length: 13 amino acids. Per germline, CDR1 MNHEY and CDR2 SMNVEV (reference sequence). CDR3 region: CASSLSGAGTQYF. The CDR3 nucleotides are TGTGCCAGCAGTTTATCGGGCGCTGGGACCCAGTACTTC.

V and J are TRBV6-1 and TRBJ2-5; the match to TRBD1 covers 8 bases. The CDR3 length is 12 residues. The ends lost 8 bases at V and 5 bases at J; junction bases unmatched: 4. CDR1 and CDR2 from the germline V gene are MNHNS and SASEGT. The CDR3 DNA follows: TGTGCCAGCGACAGGGGCGGGGAGACCCAGTACTTC. Translated, it gives CASDRGGETQYF.

This clone was seen only once. This chain uses TRBV28 with TRBJ1-2; 11 bases map to TRBD1. The V segment lost 5 bases and the J segment 8 bases; nucleotides outside the gene matches: 10. Looked up from germline, CDR1 is MDHEN and CDR2 is SYDVKM. This CDR3 comprises 15 residues. CDR3 region: CASSPSLRDRGGYTF. CDR3 nucleotides: TGTGCCAGCAGTCCTTCACTCCGGGACAGGGGGGGCTACACCTTC.

The gene calls are TRBV20-1 and TRBJ2-5; D ambiguous. The CDR3 consists of 8 residues. The germline V and J ends were trimmed by 7 bases and 5 bases, with 2 bases remaining between them. Germline V CDR1 and CDR2: DFQATT, SNEGSKA (reference sequence). The CDR3 loop is CSGETQYF. As DNA, the CDR3 is TGCAGTGGGGAGACCCAGTACTTC.

V usage is TRBV7-9 and J usage is TRBJ1-3; 11 bases map to TRBD1. Germline assignment: CDR1 SEHNR and CDR2 FQNEAQ (reference sequence). The CDR3 runs to 16 residues. J lost 2 bases, V lost 5 bases, and 5 bases had no gene match. The CDR3 nucleotides read TGTGCCAGCAGCGACCCGGGACAGGGGGCTGGAAACACCATATATTTT. Amino acid sequence: CASSDPGQGAGNTIYF.

The V gene is TRBV28, the J gene TRBJ1-5; 8 nucleotides align to TRBD1. Trimming cost V 7 bases and J 3 bases; bases outside gene matches: 5. Germline CDR1 and CDR2: MDHEN and SYDVKM. The CDR3 loop spans 14 amino acids. CDR3 loop: CASIGQGANQPQHF. The CDR3 nucleotides are TGTGCCAGCATAGGGCAGGGGGCCAATCAGCCCCAGCATTTT.

J is TRBJ1-1 and V is TRBV18, with 7 nucleotides matching TRBD1. The ends lost 4 bases at V and 1 base at J; junction bases unmatched: 3. CDR3 length equals 14 residues. Per germline, CDR1 KGHSH and CDR2 LQKENI. The chain's CDR3 is CASSRTGTNTEAFF. The CDR3 DNA reads TGTGCCAGCTCACGGACAGGAACGAACACTGAAGCTTTCTTT.

The CDR3 DNA sequence: TGTGCCAGCAGCCAGGGACTTCTTTACAATGAGCAGTTCTTC. It encodes CASSQGLLYNEQFF. The rearrangement joins TRBV27 to TRBJ2-1; D might be TRBD2 (6 bases). Germline V gene sequence: CDR1 MNHEY, CDR2 SMNVEV (reference sequence). CDR3 length equals 14 residues. The V and J ends lost 6 bases and 4 bases respectively, with 13 bases between them.